These 20 T cell receptor beta chains came from one sample sequenced in a study of response to subunit inactivated influenza vaccine. TCRdb reprocessed the RT-PCR reads with MiXCR, giving one entry per CDR3 protein. Seen here are about 310,000 distinct CDR3 sequences, over 20% observed once, and the top ten hold about 9.4%. The material sequenced was PBMCs from blood, taken approximately 20 months after vaccination. The receptor source for this set is a man in his fifties or sixties who received an inactivated influenza vaccine.

This chain links TRBV4-2 with TRBJ1-2; D might be TRBD1 (5 bases). The CDR3 is 15 amino acids. Trimming left V 0 bases short and J 4 bases short, with 12 bases between. Germline V gene sequence: CDR1 LGHNA, CDR2 YNFKEQ. In nucleotides, the CDR3 is TGTGCCAGCAGCCAAGAATTTGGGGGAGGCTATGGCTACACCTTC. It specifies CASSQEFGGGYGYTF.

V and J are TRBV3-1 and TRBJ2-5, with a weak D call TRBD2 (5 bases). The CDR3 spans 15 residues. V lost 0 bases, J lost 5 bases, and 13 bases lay in between. Germline V gives CDR1 LGHDT, CDR2 YNNKEL (reference sequence). The CDR3 reads CASSQDFGRGETQYF. CDR3 nucleotide sequence: TGTGCCAGCAGCCAAGATTTTGGCCGAGGGGAGACCCAGTACTTC.

This clonotype was seen only a few times. The V gene is TRBV12-3 or TRBV12-4, the J gene TRBJ2-7; 12 bases fit TRBD2. With 3 bases clipped from V and 6 bases from J, the junction kept 6 bases outside the gene matches. The CDR3 sequence is 15 residues long. The CDR3 spells CASSFDTGLAGEQYF. The CDR3 DNA reads as TGTGCCAGCAGTTTTGACACGGGACTAGCGGGCGAGCAGTACTTC.

The chain employs TRBV12-3 or TRBV12-4 and TRBJ2-3; maybe TRBD2 (5 bases). V lost 7 bases, J lost 1 base, and 12 bases lay in between. The CDR3 is 14 amino acids. The CDR3 DNA reads TGTGCCAGCACCCGCCACGGGGGCACAGATACGCAGTATTTT. Its translation: CASTRHGGTDTQYF.

This clonotype was seen a handful of times. The J gene is TRBJ2-2, the V gene TRBV6-5, with unresolved D. The CDR3 runs to 14 residues. V was clipped by 2 bases and J by 7 bases, with 11 bases between them. The germline V gene encodes CDR1 MNHEY and CDR2 SVGAGI. CDR3 residues: CASSYRVSGGELFF. CDR3 nucleotides: TGTGCCAGCAGTTACAGGGTTTCGGGCGGGGAGCTGTTTTTT.

The gene calls are TRBV30 and TRBJ1-6, with D tentatively TRBD1 (5 bases). The CDR3 covers 13 residues. The germline V gene encodes CDR1 GTSNPN and CDR2 SVGIG (reference sequence). Trimming took 1 base from V and 5 from J, leaving 6 bases between them. The DNA of the CDR3 is TGTGCCTGGAGTGGGGGGAATAATTCACCCCTCCACTTT. It translates to CAWSGGNNSPLHF. Looking up the rest from reference TRBV30 and TRBJ1-6 gives the full variable domain: SQTIHQWPATLVQPVGSPLSLECTVEGTSNPNLYWYRQAAGRGLQLLFYSVGIGQISSEVPQNLSASRPQDRQFILSSKKLLLSDSGFYLCAWSGGNNSPLHFGNGTRLTVT.

V usage is TRBV7-6 and J usage is TRBJ2-5; D remains unclear. With 5 bases removed from V and 6 bases from J, the gap between germline ends came to 13 bases. Looked up from germline, CDR1 is SGHVS and CDR2 is FNYEAQ. There are 13 residues in the CDR3. The CDR3 loop reads CASSPSEGQTQYF. The CDR3 DNA sequence: TGTGCCAGCAGCCCATCCGAAGGGCAGACCCAGTACTTC.

This clonotype was seen a few times. The rearrangement links TRBV12-3 or TRBV12-4 to TRBJ1-5; 8 bases map to TRBD1. CDR3 length equals 15 residues. J gave up 5 bases and V 4 bases, and 7 bases lay outside the gene matches. CDR3 sequence: CASSYRTGRDQPQHF. In nucleotides, the CDR3 is TGTGCCAGCAGTTACCGGACAGGGAGGGATCAGCCCCAGCATTTT.

The sample holds many counts of this clonotype. The chain has TRBV12-3 or TRBV12-4 and TRBJ1-1; D unresolved. The CDR3 covers 15 residues. V was pared by 5 bases and J by 4 bases, with 17 bases between. CDR3 protein: CASSDLLRPTTEAFF. In DNA, the CDR3 is TGTGCCAGCAGTGATCTCCTTCGACCGACCACTGAAGCTTTCTTT.

This clonotype was detected many times. The chain joins TRBV12-3 or TRBV12-4 to TRBJ1-5, with 8 bases aligning to TRBD1. Unmatched junction bases numbered 15, after V lost 7 bases and J lost 7 bases. The CDR3 is 16 amino acids. CDR3 DNA: TGTGCCAGCAATTCAGGGCAGGGGGCAGGGGAACAGCCCCAGCATTTT. This encodes CASNSGQGAGEQPQHF.

The rearrangement joins TRBV6-1 to TRBJ2-7; the D is unclear. V shed 6 bases and J shed 3 bases, with 15 bases lying between them. Germline CDR1 MNHNS, CDR2 SASEGT. CDR3 length: 14 residues. CDR3 sequence (DNA): TGTGCCAGCAGCGGAATTGGGTCCCGCTACGAGCAGTACTTC. The encoded protein is CASSGIGSRYEQYF.

The chain is built from TRBV6-1 and TRBJ2-1; 7 bases are shared with TRBD2. J was trimmed by 1 base and V by 6 bases; bases with no gene match: 3. The CDR3 is 14 amino acids. Germline V gene data show CDR1 as MNHNS and CDR2 as SASEGT. The CDR3 DNA follows: TGTGCCAGCAGGGGCGGGGGTTCCTACAATGAGCAGTTCTTC. This translates into CASRGGGSYNEQFF.

The chain joins TRBV29-1 to TRBJ2-5; D remains unclear. Per germline, CDR1 SQVTM and CDR2 ANQGSEA. Trimming took off 0 bases at V and 5 bases at J, with 19 bases between the two ends. This CDR3 is built from 16 residues. This CDR3 reads CSVEDWESSLGETQYF. CDR3 coding DNA: TGCAGCGTTGAAGATTGGGAAAGTTCCTTGGGGGAGACCCAGTACTTC.

The chain carries TRBV20-1 and TRBJ2-2; tentatively, D is TRBD1 (5 bases). V was clipped by 1 base and J by 6 bases, with 12 bases between them. The CDR3 has 14 residues. Germline V CDR1 and CDR2: DFQATT, SNEGSKA (reference sequence). CDR3 bases: TGCAGTGCTAGAGGGGGCGTTGTTGCCGGGGAGCTGTTTTTT. Protein product: CSARGGVVAGELFF.

This clonotype was seen repeatedly, ten times or more. The J gene is TRBJ1-2, the V gene TRBV20-1; D unresolved. V gave up 6 bases and J gave up 6 bases, with 14 bases separating them. The CDR3 has 12 amino acids. Germline CDR1 and CDR2: DFQATT and SNEGSKA (reference sequence). The CDR3, as DNA: TGCAGTGCCCACCATCTTGGACATGGCTACACCTTC. It is translated as CSAHHLGHGYTF.

The rearrangement uses TRBV7-8 and TRBJ2-7; D assignment may be TRBD1 or TRBD2 (5 bases each). There are 12 residues in the CDR3. The V gene's germline CDR1 is SGHVS and CDR2 FQNEAQ. The V end lost 5 bases, the J end lost 7 bases, and 12 bases lay between the germline ends. Here the CDR3 reads CASSQNRREQYF. CDR3 coding DNA: TGTGCCAGCAGCCAGAACAGGAGGGAGCAGTACTTC.

V gene TRBV6-2 or TRBV6-3 combines with J gene TRBJ1-1, with D possibly matching TRBD1 (6 bases). The CDR3 has 13 residues. Per germline, CDR1 MNHEY and CDR2 SVGEGT. Deletions cut 0 bases from V and 9 bases from J, with 11 bases between. This chain's CDR3 is CASSYSTGAQAFF. CDR3 DNA sequence: TGTGCCAGCAGTTACTCGACGGGGGCTCAAGCTTTCTTT.

The chain couples TRBV12-3 or TRBV12-4 to TRBJ2-1; 8 positions agree with TRBD2. This CDR3 contains 15 residues. V lost 6 bases, J lost 3 bases, and 7 bases stayed unmatched. This CDR3 reads CASSRAGTSYNEQFF. For the CDR3, the DNA is TGTGCCAGCAGCCGCGCCGGGACTAGCTACAATGAGCAGTTCTTC.

In this sample, this clonotype turned up once. This sequence joins TRBV20-1 and TRBJ2-7; D is undetermined. The germline gives CDR1 DFQATT, CDR2 SNEGSKA (reference sequence). This CDR3 has 14 amino acids. V shed 0 bases and J shed 1 base, with 10 bases lying between them. CDR3: CSARDLGLSYEQYF. The CDR3 nucleotides are TGCAGTGCTAGAGATCTGGGTTTATCCTACGAGCAGTACTTC.

The chain joins TRBV12-3 or TRBV12-4 to TRBJ2-1, with TRBD2 matching over 10 bases. Trimming removed 5 bases from V and 6 bases from J; junction bases left unmatched: 7. The CDR3 is made up of 15 amino acids. This CDR3 is CASSASSGGSNEQFF. DNA of the CDR3: TGTGCCAGCAGTGCATCTAGCGGGGGATCCAATGAGCAGTTCTTC.